A single T cell receptor (beta chain) is shown here with its context. The data are from a study of blood T cell repertoires in COVID-19. Clones were read by immunoSEQ multiplex PCR, and TCRdb kept only the in-frame ones, dropping some. The repertoire holds around 250,000 clones, around 80% seen once, with 3.4% in the top ten. V lost 5 bases and J lost 8, with 19 bases in between. The CDR3 contains 15 residues. CDR1 SGHAT and CDR2 FQNNGV come from the germline V gene. The sequencing input was peripheral blood. This receptor was identified in a woman aged 18-29 years with acute or convalescent COVID-19. The chain links TRBV11-2 to TRBJ2-1, with D possibly TRBD2 on 6 matching bases. CDR3 amino acids: CASSLGLLASDEQFF. The CDR3 nucleotides read TGTGCCAGCAGCCTGGGGTTACTAGCTTCGGATGAGCAGTTCTTC.